This TCR beta chain appears in the sequencing data of a study of blood T cells in healthy people across ages. A J-beta primer mix and a sample-barcoded 5' primer were used in a second PCR of about 6 to 12 cycles. Tags on each cDNA molecule came from a template-switch adaptor with 12 random nucleotides. Each sample yielded at least 2.5 million CDR3-containing paired-end reads. TCRdb passed the 5' RACE reads through MiXCR, listing each CDR3 protein once. The data hold roughly 830,000 distinct CDR3 sequences, with 55% to 65% observed a single time. The CDR3 spans 14 residues. In germline, CDR1 is DFQATT, CDR2 SNEGSKA (reference sequence). J was trimmed by 5 bases and V by 4 bases; bases with no gene match: 7.

V and J are TRBV20-1 and TRBJ2-3; 9 bases line up with TRBD2. The receptor's source is a man aged 25 to 40 in good health. Sequences were obtained from blood. The CDR3 is CSAKWAGGQDTQYF. The CDR3 DNA follows: TGCAGTGCTAAGTGGGCGGGGGGGCAAGATACGCAGTATTTT.